The present T cell receptor (beta chain) was sequenced within a study of blood T cell repertoires in COVID-19. Germline trimming cut 1 base from V and 0 bases from J; bases unmatched to any gene: 7. CDR1 is KGHSH and CDR2 is LQKENI in the germline V gene. The CDR3 covers 18 residues. Assignments of participants to cohorts depended upon their own reported clinical history. As originally analysed: Cell counts per sample came from amplifying reference gene primers. Assay used: immunoSEQ multiplex PCR; TCRdb lists only in-frame clones, some missing. The V and J calls and the clone size are those of that table, but D and trimming were determined from the DNA. In the table there are over 300,000 clones, roughly 88% of which are singletons.

The sample comprised PBMCs or T cells enriched from blood (not recorded which). The sequence was collected from a woman under 40 with acute COVID-19. V gene TRBV18 combines with J gene TRBJ2-3; 10 bases match TRBD2. The CDR3 DNA reads as TGTGCCAGCTCACCACGGAGCGCTAGCGGGGGTAGCACAGATACGCAGTATTTT. Protein product: CASSPRSASGGSTDTQYF. Full variable domain (remainder filled in from reference TRBV18 and TRBJ2-3): NAGVMQNPRHLVRRRGQEARLRCSPMKGHSHVYWYRQLPEEGLKFMVYLQKENIIDESGMPKERFSAEFPKEGPSILRIQQVVRGDSAAYFCASSPRSASGGSTDTQYFGPGTRLTVL.